This T cell receptor (beta chain) came from a study of blood T cell repertoires in COVID-19. Study context: The United States, Italy and Spain supplied acute and convalescent COVID-19 samples. T cells, B-cell-depleted T cells, or PBMCs provided the cDNA or gDNA that served as material.

The germline V gene has CDR1 SGHAT and CDR2 FQNNGV. With 5 bases removed from V and 5 bases from J, the gap between germline ends came to 15 bases. The CDR3 runs to 14 residues. Authors' analysis steps: It was from reference gene primer amplification that nucleated cell counts were estimated. Profiled with immunoSEQ multiplex PCR; TCRdb holds only in-frame clones, not every one. V, J and clone size reflect that table, while D and trimming were determined from the DNA. The data show some 250,000 clones, 75% to 90% seen once. This receptor was identified in a man aged 40-55 years with acute or convalescent COVID-19. Sequenced input: peripheral blood. The rearrangement uses TRBV11-2 and TRBJ1-1; TRBD1 might be the D (6 bases). The CDR3 reads CASSRNRVGTEAFF. CDR3 DNA sequence: TGTGCCAGCAGCAGAAACAGGGTGGGTACTGAAGCTTTCTTT.